Listed here are 29 T cell receptor beta chains from one sample, sequenced in a study of early T cells in non-severe SARS-CoV-2 infection. TCRdb itself ran the 5' RACE reads through MiXCR, one entry per CDR3 protein. The sample lists 60,000 to 75,000 distinct CDR3 sequences; 12% were seen once. Sequenced sample: whole blood. The receptors shown here come from an adult who was a healthcare worker with PCR-confirmed SARS-CoV-2 infection or an uninfected control (not recorded which).

The chain employs TRBV20-1 and TRBJ2-5; 9 nucleotides match TRBD2. Looked up from germline, CDR1 is DFQATT and CDR2 is SNEGSKA (reference sequence). The CDR3 contains 13 residues. The ends lost 0 bases at V and 5 bases at J; junction bases unmatched: 1. The CDR3 nucleotides are TGCAGTGCTAGAGAGGGGACTAGCGAGACCCAGTACTTC. This encodes CSAREGTSETQYF.

The rearrangement joins TRBV29-1 to TRBJ2-3, with D possibly called TRBD1 or TRBD2 (5 bases each). The CDR3 spans 15 residues. Per germline, CDR1 SQVTM and CDR2 ANQGSEA. V lost 4 bases and J 0 bases, leaving 14 bases between the germline ends. The CDR3 DNA follows: TGCAGCGTTGCGGGGCAGGGCTCTAGCACAGATACGCAGTATTTT. It codes for CSVAGQGSSTDTQYF.

This clonotype was observed at least ten times. This chain joins TRBV2 and TRBJ1-4, with 9 bases that match TRBD1. Germline CDR1 SNHLY, CDR2 FYNNEI. The CDR3 sequence is 15 residues long. The V and J ends lost 4 bases and 2 bases, in that order; junction bases with no gene match: 2. The CDR3 is CASSVDRGTNEKLFF. In nucleotides, the CDR3 is TGTGCCAGCAGTGTGGACAGGGGCACTAATGAAAAACTGTTTTTT.

The table lists this clonotype with a count of one. One end of the junction does not line up with germline, which may come from a read error. The CDR3 protein is CSAEGVGGVSTDTQYF. The DNA for the CDR3 is TGCAGCGCTGAAGGGGTTGGCGGAGTTAGCACAGATACGCAGTATTTT. V usage is TRBV29-1 and J usage is TRBJ2-3; possibly TRBD1 for D (5 bases). Germline-derived CDR1 and CDR2 are SQVTM and ANQGSEA. The CDR3 consists of 16 residues.

This clonotype was recorded a few times. The CDR3 DNA sequence: TGTGCCAGCAGCAGACAGGGACAGTACGAGCAGTACTTC. Its protein is CASSRQGQYEQYF. The chain recombines TRBV11-1 with TRBJ2-7; 7 positions agree with TRBD1. The junction had 5 bases not matched to a gene; V was cut back by 5 bases and J by 4 bases. Germline CDR1 and CDR2: SGHAT and FQDESV (reference sequence). This CDR3 region has 13 residues.

This clonotype was counted ten times or more. The chain has TRBV18 and TRBJ1-5; possibly TRBD1 for D (6 bases). The CDR3 spans 14 residues. Germline V CDR1 and CDR2: KGHSH, LQKENI. Between the trimmed V and J ends, which lost 3 bases and 7 bases, there was a span of 13 bases. CDR3 sequence (DNA): TGTGCCAGCTCACCCACAGGGACGGAACAGCCCCAGCATTTT. Its protein is CASSPTGTEQPQHF.

This chain joins TRBV5-1 and TRBJ2-4; tentative D call: TRBD2 (5 bases). Trimming took off 0 bases at V and 6 bases at J, with 13 bases between the two ends. Germline V CDR1 and CDR2: SGHRS, YFSETQ. CDR3 length equals 15 residues. The CDR3 is CASSLAGLAGNIQYF. CDR3 bases: TGCGCCAGCAGCTTGGCCGGGCTAGCCGGAAACATTCAGTACTTC.

The chain joins TRBV18 to TRBJ2-4; 7 nucleotides line up with TRBD1. There are 15 residues in the CDR3. With 3 bases clipped from V and 11 bases from J, the junction kept 13 bases outside the gene matches. Germline CDR1 reads KGHSH; CDR2 reads LQKENI. CDR3 nucleotide sequence: TGTGCCAGCTCACCGGGGACAGCTACTCGTTTCGTTCAGTACTTC. Protein product: CASSPGTATRFVQYF. Drawing the rest from reference TRBV18 and TRBJ2-4, the complete variable domain is NAGVMQNPRHLVRRRGQEARLRCSPMKGHSHVYWYRQLPEEGLKFMVYLQKENIIDESGMPKERFSAEFPKEGPSILRIQQVVRGDSAAYFCASSPGTATRFVQYFGAGTRLSVL.

In its sample, this clonotype was seen many times. The CDR3 DNA follows: TGCGCCAGCAGCACGGGGCCTCAGGGTACCCAGTACTTC. It codes for CASSTGPQGTQYF. The genes are TRBV4-1 and TRBJ2-5, with D possibly called TRBD1 or TRBD2 (5 bases each). With 5 bases removed from V and 8 bases from J, the gap between germline ends came to 15 bases. The CDR3 totals 13 residues. The germline V gene has CDR1 MGHRA and CDR2 YSYEKL.

The sample holds many counts of this clonotype. This chain links TRBV20-1 with TRBJ2-7; D might be TRBD1 (5 bases). V lost 5 bases and J lost 2, with 10 bases in between. CDR3 length equals 12 residues. Germline CDR1 and CDR2: DFQATT and SNEGSKA (reference sequence). The CDR3, as DNA: TGCAGTGCTGGCTACAGGCCCTACGAGCAGTACTTC. It translates to CSAGYRPYEQYF.

Relative to its sample, this clonotype is medium-sized. The chain combines TRBV7-8 with TRBJ2-5; 10 positions agree with TRBD2. Germline lookup yields CDR1 SGHVS and CDR2 FQNEAQ. After removal of 4 bases from V and 5 bases from J, the junction contained 7 bases not matched to a gene. The CDR3 is 15 amino acids. CDR3 nucleotide sequence: TGTGCCAGCAGCTCACAGCGGGGGGGCCGGGAGACCCAGTACTTC. Protein product: CASSSQRGGRETQYF.

Many counts were recorded for this clonotype. The chain has TRBV10-3 and TRBJ1-1; no clear D. V was clipped by 2 bases and J by 3 bases, with 7 bases between them. The CDR3 extends over 13 amino acids. Looked up from germline, CDR1 is ENHRY and CDR2 is SYGVKD. The CDR3 bases are TGTGCCATCAGTGAGCCCGCATACACTGAAGCTTTCTTT. Residues: CAISEPAYTEAFF.

This sequence joins TRBV6-5 and TRBJ1-4; a possible D gene is TRBD1 (5 bases). Between the trimmed V and J ends, which lost 0 bases and 8 bases, there was a span of 10 bases. CDR1 MNHEY and CDR2 SVGAGI come from the germline V gene. The CDR3 consists of 14 residues. The CDR3 coding sequence is TGTGCCAGCAGTTACTCTCCGGGGGGGGAAAAACTGTTTTTT. Its protein product is CASSYSPGGEKLFF.

This clonotype was seen at least ten times. Germline and junction disagree at one end, which may indicate a read error. The chain uses TRBV7-7 and TRBJ2-5, with 11 bases that match TRBD1. The CDR3 sequence is 16 residues long. Germline V gene lookup returns CDR1 SSHAT and CDR2 FNYEAQ (reference sequence). The chain's CDR3 is CASSLLGTGGPETQYF. The CDR3 coding sequence is TGTGCTAGCAGCTTACTAGGGACAGGGGGGCCAGAGACCCAGTACTTC.

CDR3 loop: CASAPRVTLTEAFF. The DNA of the CDR3 is TGTGCCAGCGCCCCGCGGGTGACTCTAACCGAAGCTTTCTTT. This chain uses TRBV7-8 with TRBJ1-1, with D hard to call. The V end was cut by 8 bases, the J end by 8 bases, with 21 bases between. The germline CDR1 and CDR2 sequences are SGHVS and FQNEAQ. The CDR3 has 14 amino acids.

The rearrangement links TRBV12-3 or TRBV12-4 to TRBJ2-1; a weak D match, TRBD1 (5 bases). V lost 5 bases to trimming and J lost 10 bases, with 18 bases between them. The CDR3 contains 14 residues. CDR3 amino acids: CASSPTPQGHEQFF. CDR3 DNA sequence: TGTGCCAGCAGTCCAACCCCCCAGGGTCACGAGCAGTTCTTC.

This clonotype occurred many times. V gene TRBV5-4 combines with J gene TRBJ1-2, with 12 bases that match TRBD1. Losses at the gene ends were 4 bases for V and 3 bases for J; bases not matched to a gene: 13. Germline V gene sequence: CDR1 SGHNT, CDR2 YYREEE (reference sequence). CDR3 length equals 18 residues. CDR3 in amino acids: CASSRGGTGGYGHYGYTF. Here the CDR3 DNA reads TGTGCCAGCAGCCGCGGAGGGACAGGGGGCTATGGGCACTATGGCTACACCTTC.

The chain carries TRBV7-9 and TRBJ1-1; D might be TRBD1 (5 bases). In germline, CDR1 is SEHNR, CDR2 FQNEAQ (reference sequence). This CDR3 spans 13 amino acids. V dropped 2 bases and J dropped 5 bases, with 9 bases sitting between them. This CDR3 is CASSLYGGTEAFF. In DNA, the CDR3 is TGTGCCAGCAGCTTATATGGGGGGACTGAAGCTTTCTTT.

This clonotype was seen many times. The chain combines TRBV12-3 or TRBV12-4 with TRBJ1-5; 7 positions match TRBD1. The CDR3 has 15 residues. The V gene end was trimmed by 5 bases and the J gene end by 4 bases; junction bases not matched to a gene: 8. CDR3 region: CASSPRQGGNQPQHF. DNA for the CDR3: TGTGCCAGCAGTCCAAGACAGGGAGGGAATCAGCCCCAGCATTTT.

A few counts support this clonotype. The V gene is TRBV19, the J gene TRBJ1-2, with D tentatively TRBD1 (5 bases). CDR3 size: 14 residues. Germline CDR1 reads LNHDA; CDR2 reads SQIVND (reference sequence). V was cut by 7 bases and J by 1 base, with 13 bases left in between. CDR3 nucleotide sequence: TGTGCCAGTACGGTTGTAAGGGGTAACTATGGCTACACCTTC. This sequence encodes CASTVVRGNYGYTF.

The table lists this clonotype with a few counts. The chain links TRBV20-1 to TRBJ1-5, with a weak D call TRBD1 (6 bases). CDR1 and CDR2 from the germline V gene are DFQATT and SNEGSKA (reference sequence). The V end lost 4 bases, the J end lost 3 bases, and 16 bases lay between the germline ends. This CDR3 has 15 residues. The CDR3, as DNA: TGCAGTGCTACACCTTCAGGGGCGCCCAATCAGCCCCAGCATTTT. This translates into CSATPSGAPNQPQHF.

This clonotype was found a few times. The chain has TRBV3-1 and TRBJ2-1, with a possible D match to TRBD1 (5 bases). There are 15 residues in the CDR3. The ends were cut back, 0 bases at V and 1 base at J, with 7 bases in the middle. CDR1 is LGHDT, CDR2 YNNKEL, per germline (reference sequence). DNA of the CDR3: TGTGCCAGCAGCCAAGATTCAGGGTCCTACAATGAGCAGTTCTTC. It yields the protein CASSQDSGSYNEQFF.

The sample holds a few counts of this clonotype. The chain recombines TRBV7-9 with TRBJ2-5; no definite D call. Germline V gene lookup returns CDR1 SEHNR and CDR2 FQNEAQ (reference sequence). V lost 2 bases, J lost 6 bases, and 13 bases lay in between. There are 14 residues in the CDR3. In nucleotides, the CDR3 is TGTGCCAGCAGCTTAAGTCCCCGACCAAAGACCCAGTACTTC. Its translation is CASSLSPRPKTQYF.

This clonotype was recorded only once. The chain recombines TRBV12-3 or TRBV12-4 with TRBJ1-6; D not certain. The CDR3 sequence is 12 residues long. Deletions cut 8 bases from V and 10 bases from J, with 12 bases between. DNA of the CDR3: TGTGCCAGCCGCCAGGATATCTCACCCCTCCACTTT. It codes for CASRQDISPLHF.

This clonotype appeared a few times. V is TRBV29-1 and J is TRBJ2-5, with D maybe TRBD1 (6 bases). Trimming removed 4 bases at V and 3 bases at J, with 12 bases between. The CDR3 runs 13 residues. CDR1 and CDR2 from the germline V gene are SQVTM and ANQGSEA. The CDR3 DNA reads TGCAGCGTTGTTGTAGGGGGAAAAGAGACCCAGTACTTC. This gives the protein CSVVVGGKETQYF.

This clonotype occurred many times. The rearrangement links TRBV3-1 to TRBJ2-1, with 8 nucleotides matching TRBD2. The CDR3 has 14 residues. From germline, CDR1 is LGHDT and CDR2 YNNKEL (reference sequence). Trimming at V came to 7 bases and at J to 8 bases, leaving 10 bases not matched to a gene. As DNA, the CDR3 is TGTGCCAGCACCCCTAGCGGGTCCTTATATGAGCAGTTCTTC. Translation gives CASTPSGSLYEQFF.

The table lists this clonotype with a few counts. This CDR3 reads CASMILAGVGYEQYF. In DNA form, the CDR3 reads TGTGCCAGTATGATACTAGCGGGAGTTGGCTACGAGCAGTACTTC. V and J are TRBV19 and TRBJ2-7; 11 nucleotides align to TRBD2. The V segment lost 7 bases and the J segment 3 bases; nucleotides outside the gene matches: 8. This CDR3 comprises 15 residues. Germline V gene sequence: CDR1 LNHDA, CDR2 SQIVND (reference sequence). The full variable domain, completed using reference TRBV19 and TRBJ2-7, is DGGITQSPKYLFRKEGQNVTLSCEQNLNHDAMYWYRQDPGQGLRLIYYSQIVNDFQKGDIAEGYSVSREKKESFPLTVTSAQKNPTAFYLCASMILAGVGYEQYFGPGTRLTVT.

This clonotype has a handful of counts. At one of its ends the junction is not consistent with the germline gene, which may arise from a read error. The chain employs TRBV7-7 and TRBJ1-1, with D uncertain. This CDR3 is built from 13 residues. In germline, CDR1 is SSHAT, CDR2 FNYEAQ (reference sequence). The CDR3 nucleotides are TGTGCTAGCAGCTTGGGTCCCGGCGCTGAAGCTTTCTTT. Its translation: CASSLGPGAEAFF.

This clonotype showed up just a few times. The genes are TRBV29-1 and TRBJ1-2, with D unresolved. The V gene's germline CDR1 is SQVTM and CDR2 ANQGSEA. The CDR3 length is 15 residues. Trimming took off 3 bases at V and 4 bases at J, with 18 bases between the two ends. The CDR3 bases are TGCAGCGTTGAGATTAGGCCCACAGTTAGCTATGGCTACACCTTC. Its translation is CSVEIRPTVSYGYTF.